This is a list of T cell receptor beta chains from one sample in a study of CD8 T cells in Susac syndrome. TCRdb re-derived calls from the immunoSEQ multiplex PCR reads in MiXCR, one entry per CDR3 protein. The sample records 70,000 to 95,000 distinct CDR3 sequences, 85% to 95% being singletons. Sequencing input: CD8+ T cells from PBMCs. The receptors come from a human donor with Susac syndrome. Both conserved end residues are part of each CDR3. D genes are given only for firm matches. Size values are once, few and many counts, or a class for expanded clones, and some rows have none.

>TRBV27|.|TRBJ1-2|.
CASSLSWGFDYGYTF
TGTGCCAGCAGTTTAAGCTGGGGCTTCGACTATGGCTACACCTTC
>TRBV29-1|.|TRBJ2-6|.
CSVLDPPGANVLTF
TGCAGCGTTTTGGATCCCCCTGGGGCCAACGTCCTGACTTTC
>TRBV30|TRBD2|TRBJ2-1|.
CAWTRGLAGDHWF
TGTGCCTGGACCCGGGGACTAGCGGGCGACCACTGGTTC
>TRBV20-1|.|TRBJ1-6|.
CSAHDGSNSPLHF
TGCAGTGCTCATGACGGAAGTAATTCACCCCTCCACTTT
>TRBV30|.|TRBJ2-1|.
CATKRDEQFF
TGTGCCACAAAAAGGGATGAGCAGTTCTTC
>TRBV10-3|.|TRBJ2-3|.
CAISGPEGDTQYF
TGTGCCATCAGTGGCCCCGAGGGGGATACGCAGTATTTT
>TRBV4-3|.|TRBJ1-1|.
CASSQDWGGATRLEAFF
TGCGCCAGCAGCCAAGATTGGGGTGGGGCCACGAGGTTAGAAGCTTTCTTT
>TRBV3-1|TRBD2|TRBJ2-7|.
CASGRGLAVSYEQYF
TGTGCCAGCGGTCGGGGACTAGCGGTTTCCTACGAGCAGTACTTC
>TRBV5-1|.|TRBJ1-1|once
CASGLDPTDGTEAFF
TGCGCCAGCGGCTTGGACCCAACAGATGGCACTGAAGCTTTCTTT
>TRBV20-1|TRBD2|TRBJ2-7|.
CSASSLAGVEQYF
TGCAGTGCTAGTTCCCTAGCGGGGGTCGAGCAGTACTTC
>TRBV6-2/TRBV6-3|.|TRBJ2-2|once
CASNLDGNTGELFF
TGTGCCAGCAACTTAGACGGGAACACCGGGGAGCTGTTTTTT
>TRBV5-4|.|TRBJ1-1|once
CASTLDREMNTEAFF
TGTGCCAGCACCTTAGATCGCGAGATGAACACTGAAGCTTTCTTT
>TRBV4-2|TRBD1|TRBJ2-1|.
CASSQEGDSVSSYNEQFF
TGTGCCAGCAGCCAAGAGGGGGACAGCGTTAGCTCCTACAATGAGCAGTTCTTC
>TRBV11-2|TRBD2|TRBJ2-1|.
CASRGEASGLSGDEQFF
TGTGCCAGCAGAGGGGAGGCTAGCGGGCTCTCCGGGGATGAGCAGTTCTTC
>TRBV15|.|TRBJ2-3|.
CATSRETGRGRQDTQYF
TGTGCCACCAGCAGAGAAACAGGACGGGGGAGGCAAGATACGCAGTATTTT
>TRBV11-3|.|TRBJ2-1|.
CASSLNERVYNEQFF
TGTGCCAGCAGCCTCAATGAGAGAGTTTACAATGAGCAGTTCTTC
>TRBV9|.|TRBJ1-1|once
CASSALESGFTEAFF
TGTGCCAGCAGCGCCCTAGAGTCCGGATTCACTGAAGCTTTCTTT
>TRBV24-1|.|TRBJ2-5|few
CATSDPPGSGETQYF
TGTGCCACCAGTGATCCTCCGGGGTCGGGAGAGACCCAGTACTTC
>TRBV18|TRBD1|TRBJ2-7|.
CATTKHRVGGKIREQYF
TGTGCCACAACCAAACACCGGGTAGGGGGCAAGATTCGGGAGCAGTACTTC
>TRBV3-1|TRBD1|TRBJ2-5|.
CASSRQGLYQETQYF
TGTGCCAGCAGCCGACAGGGTTTGTACCAAGAGACCCAGTACTTC
>TRBV7-3|TRBD2|TRBJ2-5|.
CASSISGRQETQYF
TGTGCCAGCAGCATTAGCGGGAGGCAAGAGACCCAGTACTTC
>TRBV20-1|TRBD2|TRBJ2-7|.
CSARVLAGLSSYEQYF
TGCAGTGCTAGAGTCCTAGCGGGACTGAGCTCCTACGAGCAGTACTTC
>TRBV7-8|TRBD1|TRBJ1-6|.
CASRDRGGSPLHF
TGTGCCAGCCGGGACAGGGGGGGTTCACCCCTCCACTTT
>TRBV5-6|.|TRBJ2-7|once
CASSLGQINEQYF
TGTGCCAGCAGCTTGGGACAGATTAACGAGCAGTACTTC
>TRBV29-1|.|TRBJ2-1|once
CSVEGPGVQNEQFF
TGCAGCGTTGAAGGTCCAGGGGTACAAAATGAGCAGTTCTTC
>TRBV7-8|.|TRBJ2-1|.
CASSLAIPNHYNEQFF
TGTGCCAGCAGCTTAGCCATTCCCAATCACTACAATGAGCAGTTCTTC
>TRBV14|.|TRBJ2-3|.
CASSQVRTSTDTQYF
TGTGCCAGCAGCCAAGTACGAACTAGCACAGATACGCAGTATTTT
>TRBV2|.|TRBJ1-4|.
CASSESGTTNEKLFF
TGTGCCAGCAGTGAAAGTGGGACAACTAATGAAAAACTGTTTTTT
>TRBV15|TRBD1|TRBJ2-5|.
CATSRSWTGEETQYF
TGTGCCACCAGCAGGAGCTGGACAGGGGAAGAGACCCAGTACTTC
>TRBV20-1|.|TRBJ2-5|.
CSAREGGDERETQYF
TGCAGTGCTAGAGAGGGTGGTGACGAGCGAGAGACCCAGTACTTC
>TRBV28|.|TRBJ2-6|once
CASSSRTGWGHHYSGANVLTF
TGTGCCAGCAGTTCCCGTACCGGATGGGGTCACCACTACTCTGGGGCCAACGTCCTGACTTTC
>TRBV19|.|TRBJ2-7|.
CASSEVGYEQYF
TGTGCCAGTAGCGAGGTGGGCTACGAGCAGTACTTC
>TRBV12-3/TRBV12-4|.|TRBJ2-7|.
CASSPTLYEQYF
TGTGCCAGCAGTCCCACCCTGTACGAGCAGTACTTC
>TRBV27|TRBD2|TRBJ2-1|.
CASSWRGAGNEQFF
TGTGCCAGCAGTTGGCGGGGGGCGGGTAATGAGCAGTTCTTC
>TRBV7-8|.|TRBJ2-7|.
CASHNYHAGDPLSLYEQYF
TGTGCCAGCCATAATTATCACGCCGGGGACCCACTGAGCTTATACGAGCAGTACTTC
>TRBV7-3|.|TRBJ1-1|.
CASSPAGGNTEAFF
TGTGCCAGCAGCCCAGCCGGGGGGAACACTGAAGCTTTCTTT
>TRBV5-4|.|TRBJ2-7|.
CASSLNSWPYEQYF
TGTGCCAGCAGCTTGAACAGTTGGCCCTACGAGCAGTACTTC
>TRBV9|.|TRBJ2-1|.
CASSAGLSYNEQFF
TGTGCCAGCAGCGCGGGACTTTCCTACAATGAGCAGTTCTTC
>TRBV6-2/TRBV6-3|.|TRBJ2-1|.
CASTRASGAPNEQFF
TGTGCCAGCACTCGGGCCTCCGGGGCCCCCAATGAGCAGTTCTTC
>TRBV7-9|TRBD1|TRBJ2-3|.
CASSPQGVSTDTQYF
TGTGCCAGCAGCCCACAGGGGGTGAGCACAGATACGCAGTATTTT
>TRBV12-3/TRBV12-4|.|TRBJ1-3|.
CASSSEGNSGNTIYF
TGTGCCAGCAGTTCCGAGGGGAACTCTGGAAACACCATATATTTT
>TRBV29-1|.|TRBJ1-1|.
CSATFLGTEAFF
TGCAGCGCCACCTTCTTGGGGACTGAAGCTTTCTTT
>TRBV2|.|TRBJ2-1|.
CASSVWSGEQFF
TGTGCCAGCAGTGTATGGTCGGGTGAGCAGTTCTTC
>TRBV18|TRBD1|TRBJ2-1|.
CASSPQGTGNEQFF
TGTGCCAGCTCACCACAGGGGACAGGTAATGAGCAGTTCTTC
>TRBV13|.|TRBJ1-1|.
CASSAMGGTEAFF
TGTGCCAGCAGCGCCATGGGGGGCACTGAAGCTTTCTTT
>TRBV6-2/TRBV6-3|.|TRBJ1-6|.
CACSRTSSYNSPLHF
TGTGCCTGCAGCCGGACGAGCTCCTATAATTCACCCCTCCACTTT
>TRBV4-3|.|TRBJ2-3|.
CASSQERRYSLTTDTQYF
TGCGCCAGCAGCCAAGAGAGGAGATACTCGTTAACCACAGATACGCAGTATTTT
>TRBV18|.|TRBJ2-5|.
CASSPPEGQETQYF
TGTGCCAGCTCACCACCGGAGGGCCAAGAGACCCAGTACTTC
>TRBV2|TRBD1|TRBJ1-2|.
CARTLADREGGYTF
TGTGCCAGGACTTTGGCGGACAGGGAGGGTGGCTACACCTTC
>TRBV11-3|TRBD1|TRBJ1-2|.
CASSFTGGIGYTF
TGTGCCAGCAGCTTCACAGGGGGCATTGGCTACACCTTC
>TRBV29-1|.|TRBJ1-2|.
CSVGGNDGYTF
TGCAGCGTTGGGGGTAACGATGGCTACACCTTC
>TRBV29-1|TRBD2|TRBJ2-3|.
CSVARPGGGDTQYF
TGCAGCGTTGCCCGCCCGGGGGGAGGAGATACGCAGTATTTT
>TRBV7-9|TRBD1|TRBJ1-6|.
CASSWRTGNNSPLHF
TGTGCCAGCAGCTGGAGGACAGGCAATAATTCACCCCTCCACTTT
>TRBV7-2|.|TRBJ2-7|few
CASSLDSAYEQYF
TGTGCCAGCAGCTTAGACAGCGCCTACGAGCAGTACTTC
>TRBV5-1|TRBD1|TRBJ2-1|.
CASSVGTGRDEQFF
TGCGCCAGCAGCGTCGGGACAGGGCGTGATGAGCAGTTCTTC
>TRBV20-1|.|TRBJ2-7|.
CSATPEAYEQYF
TGCAGTGCAACACCCGAGGCCTACGAGCAGTACTTC
>TRBV2|.|TRBJ1-1|.
CASDPTGNTEAFF
TGTGCCTCCGACCCGACAGGGAACACTGAAGCTTTCTTT
>TRBV20-1|.|TRBJ1-6|.
CSARDGGFSYNSPLHF
TGCAGTGCTAGGGACGGTGGATTCTCCTATAATTCACCCCTCCACTTT
>TRBV12-3/TRBV12-4|.|TRBJ1-2|.
CASSLDKGVMDGYTF
TGTGCCAGCAGTTTAGATAAGGGCGTAATGGATGGCTACACCTTC